This T cell receptor beta chain was profiled in a study of cytomegalovirus exposure and HLA in healthy donors (dated by TCRdb to 2017 to 2019). Background on the whole study: In an earlier analysis of approximately 640 of the donors, under 300 Gb of sequence data and 120 million or so unique TCR beta sequences from 150 million to 200 million T cells were reported. The aim of the study was to test whether cataloging public T cell receptors could identify signatures of past pathogen exposure. A later analysis re-analyzed previously published TCR beta repertoires from approximately 700 donors and added high-resolution HLA genotyping to study TCR occurrence patterns. The genetic ancestry cluster associated with self-reported Caucasian donors included roughly 84% of the 300 to 450 genotyped donors. The study combined high-throughput TCR immunosequencing, statistical association of individual TCRs with disease status, and machine learning to predict cytomegalovirus infection status. An early release covering roughly 640 HLA-typed donors comprised 300 to 350 gigabases of sequencing data and 65 million to 100 million unique TCR sequences. Every repertoire in the discovery cohort had been generated on one and the same sequencing platform. Using immunosequencing, the study profiled T cell repertoires from fewer than 700 subjects and related those repertoires to cytomegalovirus serostatus. An earlier analysis of approximately 640 of the donors applied high-throughput TCR beta sequencing to assess whether each TCR beta V gene segment acted as functional or pseudogenic. Among about 400 genotyped donors of the cohort, an average of approximately 240,000 unique TCR beta nucleotide sequences was sequenced per donor, of which 15% to 20% were non-productive. Donor age, sex, ethnicity and CMV serostatus were compiled alongside the repertoire data. Several DR-DQ haplotypes were handled as single units for association and clustering, since linkage in the cohort was strong. In the later analysis, no new phenotypic data were used to find candidate immune exposures; instead, reliance was placed on TCR beta sequences and their occurrence across donors. Typing coverage differed by locus: A, B, C, DRB1 and DQB1 were typed in roughly 629-630 donors, DQA1 in 500 to 550, DPA1 in 600 to 610, and DPB1 in 450 to 490. Besides the first cohort of about 730 subjects, a separate validation cohort made up of 120 different subjects was used. Both class I and class II loci were covered by HLA typing, at four-digit resolution. A later genetic analysis took genome-wide SNP genotypes for about 65% of the 666 donors and used that subset as a discovery cohort. General study outcomes and caveats: A further reported finding was that TCR beta sequences accurately predicted the HLA-A and HLA-B alleles for most subjects in the first cohort. Because counts were too low, 15 to 20 rarely observed V segments, including chromosome 9 orphons, were left out of the earlier analysis of 587 of the donors. A later genetic analysis associated a missense DCLRE1C variant with V-gene and J-gene trimming of TCR beta chains, and an independent cohort replicated the association. Across donors, most TCR sequences were observed very rarely, whereas some public TCRs were present in many individuals. A later genetic analysis reported fewer N-insertions in productive TCRs among donors in an Asian-associated ancestry cluster than the approximately 700-donor mean. Linkage disequilibrium might explain the correlated functional status among segregating V segments, but an unknown experimental factor could not be ruled out. According to the authors, the approach could potentially be generalized to other disease states and immunological phenotypes. A few of the identified cytomegalovirus-associated TCR beta chains were confirmed in vitro to be specific for cytomegalovirus antigens. In the study, 150 to 200 TCR beta chains were listed as associated with cytomegalovirus. Because some donors lacked HLA typing at each locus, the association tests relied only on the typed subset. In a later analysis, about 17,000 TCR beta sequences were associated with specific HLA alleles at a false discovery rate of 0.05. A later analysis reported that several top co-occurrence clusters appeared linked to parvovirus B19, influenza, CMV and Epstein-Barr virus. Presence/absence analyses assumed roughly uniform sequencing depth across donors, an assumption that may not hold. A group of highly shared sequence variants was considered likely to be a technical artifact of the sequencing pipeline. Only TCR beta chains were sequenced in this cohort, and the absence of alpha or paired-chain data limited detectable features. Immune exposure information for the cohort was limited to CMV serostatus. Some IMGT-functional V segments, including TRBV6-2 and TRBV6-3, could not be told apart with the 87-base-pair reads, so those segments were excluded. A later analysis found that most CMV-associated TCR beta chains appeared HLA-restricted, with HLA associations seemingly driven largely by CMV exposure. In a later analysis, HLA-associated TCR beta chains were found to be more clonally expanded and to have lower generation probabilities than equally common non-associated chains. In a later analysis, the rate of TCR association differed among HLA loci, with DRB1 alleles having the most associated TCRs and HLA-C alleles having the fewest. When HLA alleles, especially DR and DQ, strongly co-occurred, attributing TCR associations to individual alleles was difficult. The classifier was reported to diagnose cytomegalovirus status with high specificity and sensitivity in both the original and validation cohorts. In an earlier analysis of 500 to 650 of the donors, most TCR beta V segments appeared in productive rearrangements about 90% or about 30% of the time, broadly matching IMGT annotations.

As concerns this clone: The clone's antigen remains unknown. Per-nucleotide qualities are absent, and no much larger clonotype sits a single base away.

The cohort was made up of hundreds of healthy bone marrow donors. At the time of sampling, every cohort member was nominally healthy, though immune exposures that went unrecorded were likely present. The donor tested CMV seronegative, placing the donor among the 350 or so seronegative members of the cohort. A peripheral blood sample was provided by each donor, and peripheral blood mononuclear cells were used for TCR beta sequencing. The Qiagen DNeasy Blood Extraction Kit was used to extract genomic DNA from the blood cell samples. Library method: the immunoSEQ multiplex PCR assay. A mixture of 60 forward primers for TCR Vbeta segments and 13 reverse primers for TCR Jbeta segments was used in the multiplex PCR. The CDR3 region of rearranged TCR beta genes was amplified from genomic DNA with a multiplex PCR assay. Amplified TCR beta libraries were sequenced as 87-base-pair reads on the Illumina HiSeq System. In the paper's pipeline: A later analysis tallied 75 million to 85 million unique TCR beta chains across the 700 or so repertoires, and roughly 11 million of those chains were shared by two or more donors. To remove PCR and sequencing errors, raw reads were error-corrected and collapsed into unique sequences using a nearest-neighbor algorithm that merged closely related sequences. To assign V, D and J gene segments, CDR3 sequences were aligned to IMGT reference sequences. For a sequence to be retained, at least a six-nucleotide match to both a V gene segment and a J gene segment was required. Rearrangements were classified as productive when the CDR3 lacked stop codons and remained in frame with V and J, and all other rearrangements were classified as non-productive. CDR3 was defined by IMGT convention, running from the second conserved V-encoded cysteine to the conserved J-encoded phenylalanine. The earlier analysis of some 550 of the donors excluded any sequence lacking an unambiguous match to a single V gene segment. An earlier analysis of several hundred of the donors called V segments functional above 56.7% productive rearrangements and segregating when the between-donor standard deviation exceeded 5%. A statistical classification framework was built for diagnosing cytomegalovirus status from the catalog of TCR beta chain sequences. A later analysis assigned V and J genes by comparing TCR nucleotide sequences with IMGT/GENE-DB human TR gene sequences. The TCRdist pipeline was used in a later analysis to assign CDR3 sequences and most-parsimonious VDJ recombination scenarios. In a later analysis, each TCR beta chain was defined by its CDR3 amino acid sequence together with its V-gene family, and reads lacking a unique V-gene family were excluded. In a later analysis, fewer than 650 highly shared, low-generation-probability nucleotide sequences were removed to address suspected cross-contamination and a sequencing artifact. In a later analysis, a clonal expansion index was calculated for each public chain from normalized within-repertoire ranks of inferred template counts. In a later analysis, generation probabilities were computed with a VDJ recombination model fitted to out-of-frame rearrangements, and the resulting probabilities were checked against IGoR. In a later analysis, hypergeometric tests were used to score TCR-TCR, TCR-HLA and TCR-CMV co-occurrence, with a repertoire-size bias correction applied to TCR pairs. False discovery rates were estimated in a later analysis by permuting HLA or CMV assignments 20 times. A later analysis grouped co-occurring TCRs with DBSCAN, adding TCRdist sequence similarity when clustering within HLA-allele-positive subsets. Co-occurrence clustering excluded repertoires with fewer than 30,000 or more than 120,000 public chains, plus five with anomalous nucleotide sharing. The table was pulled from immuneACCESS by TCRdb, which kept in-frame rearrangements only. Such tables lose some clones; where checked, under half of the loss comes from unresolved V genes, and the rest has no known cause. Clone size and V and J calls were adopted from that table, with D and trimming inferred from the DNA. This sample comprises some 150,000 clones, 65% to 80% of them detected only once. The biggest ten clones account for around 4.1% of the sample.

CDR1 and CDR2 are drawn from the germline V gene (reference sequence): MNHEY, SMNVEV. Its CDR3 holds 14 amino acids, cysteine through phenylalanine. Of the read, only the CDR3 DNA is kept; its 42 bases are in frame from base 1. A distance of 14 bases separates the germline ends of V and J, which lose 4 bases and 8 bases respectively. Sample: PBMCs. Here the chain combines TRBV27 and TRBJ1-4, with no confident D gene call. The sequence derives from a woman between 40 and 55 years old in good health and CMV-seronegative. Read as DNA, the sequence is TGTGCCAGCAGTTGGTCCCGGGGAGCCGAAAAACTGTTTTTT. Its protein is CASSWSRGAEKLFF. Here the CDR3 is joined to the reference TRBV27 and TRBJ1-4 genes, and the full variable domain is: EAQVTQNPRYLITVTGKKLTVTCSQNMNHEYMSWYRQDPGLGLRQIYYSMNVEVTDKGDVPEGYKVSRKEKRNFPLILESPSPNQTSLYFCASSWSRGAEKLFFGSGTQLSVL.